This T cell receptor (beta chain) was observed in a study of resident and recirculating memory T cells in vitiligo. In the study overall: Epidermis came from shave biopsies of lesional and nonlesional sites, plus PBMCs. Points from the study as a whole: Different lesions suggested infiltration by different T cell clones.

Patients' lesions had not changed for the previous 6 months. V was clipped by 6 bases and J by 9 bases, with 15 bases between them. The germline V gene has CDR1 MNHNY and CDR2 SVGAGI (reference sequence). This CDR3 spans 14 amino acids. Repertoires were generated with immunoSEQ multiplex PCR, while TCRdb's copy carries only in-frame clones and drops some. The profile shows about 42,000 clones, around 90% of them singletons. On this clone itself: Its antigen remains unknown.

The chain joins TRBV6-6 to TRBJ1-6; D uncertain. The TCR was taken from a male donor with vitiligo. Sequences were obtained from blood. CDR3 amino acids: CASRAPGEFSPLHF. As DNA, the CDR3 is TGTGCCAGCAGGGCCCCCGGGGAATTTTCACCCCTCCACTTT.